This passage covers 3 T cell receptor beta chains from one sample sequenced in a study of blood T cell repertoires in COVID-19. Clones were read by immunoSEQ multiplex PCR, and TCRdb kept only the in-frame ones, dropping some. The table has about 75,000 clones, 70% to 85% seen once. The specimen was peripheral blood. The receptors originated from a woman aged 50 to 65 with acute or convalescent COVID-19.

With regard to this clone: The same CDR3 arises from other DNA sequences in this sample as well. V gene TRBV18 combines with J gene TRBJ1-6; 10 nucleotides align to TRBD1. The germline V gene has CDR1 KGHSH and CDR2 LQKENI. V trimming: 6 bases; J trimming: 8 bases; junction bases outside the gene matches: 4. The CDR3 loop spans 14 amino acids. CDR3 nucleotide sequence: TGTGCCAGCTCTCCCGGGACAGGGGATTCACCCCTCCACTTT. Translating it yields CASSPGTGDSPLHF.

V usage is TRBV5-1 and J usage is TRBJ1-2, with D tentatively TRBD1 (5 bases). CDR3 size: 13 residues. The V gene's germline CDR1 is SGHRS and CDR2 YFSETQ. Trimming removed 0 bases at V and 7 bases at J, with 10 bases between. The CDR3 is CASSLGLGLGYTF. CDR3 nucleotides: TGCGCCAGCAGCTTGGGGCTGGGACTTGGCTACACCTTC.

CDR3 amino acids: CASSGLAGGYQETQYF. The CDR3 DNA reads TGTGCCAGCAGTGGTCTAGCGGGGGGGTACCAAGAGACCCAGTACTTC. The genes are TRBV6-1 and TRBJ2-5; 12 bases align to TRBD2. Germline trimming cut 4 bases from V and 0 bases from J; bases unmatched to any gene: 3. Germline V CDR1 and CDR2: MNHNS, SASEGT. The CDR3 is 16 residues long.